This T cell receptor (beta chain) was obtained from a study of regulatory dendritic cells for organ transplantation. About this clone itself: Antigen specificity is unknown.

Trimming removed 2 bases at V and 2 bases at J, with 7 bases between. CDR1 is SEHNR, CDR2 FQNEAQ, per germline (reference sequence). The CDR3 loop spans 13 amino acids. Memory T cells were CD45RO+, naive were CD45RA+, sorted by FACS. Profiled with immunoSEQ multiplex PCR; TCRdb holds only in-frame clones, not every one. The sample holds thousands of clones; 55% to 65% are singletons and the top ten take about an eighth. Study-level results: Naive CD4+ and CD8+ repertoires were highly diverse; memory CD8+ was most oligoclonal.

This sequence joins TRBV7-9 and TRBJ2-7; D may be TRBD1 (5 bases). The specimen was memory CD8+ T cells from blood. Subset in this sample: CD45RO+ memory T cells. The clonotype was recovered from a human donor in good health. CDR3 sequence reads: CASSLRGTYEQYF. CDR3 DNA sequence: TGTGCCAGCAGCTTAAGGGGTACCTACGAGCAGTACTTC.